This TCR beta chain was recorded in a study of blood T cell repertoires in COVID-19. Study summary: Spain, Italy and the United States supplied samples that represented acute and convalescent COVID-19.

The germline gives CDR1 MDHEN, CDR2 SYDVKM. CDR3 length: 12 amino acids. Deletions cut 1 base from V and 9 bases from J, with 7 bases between. Exposed participants encountered a COVID-19 case during the 2 weeks preceding study entry. Using immunoSEQ multiplex PCR, the repertoire was profiled, and TCRdb retains in-frame clones only, with some absent. The sample has about 260,000 clones, less than 95% seen once. This clonotype originated in a middle-aged man who had been exposed to COVID-19. Input material: PBMCs or T cells enriched from blood (not recorded which). This chain uses TRBV28 with TRBJ1-5, with unresolved D. This CDR3 reads CASSLSSGPQHF. As DNA, the CDR3 is TGTGCCAGCAGTTTATCCTCCGGGCCCCAGCATTTT. Supplemented by reference TRBV28 and TRBJ1-5, the full variable domain reads DVKVTQSSRYLVKRTGEKVFLECVQDMDHENMFWYRQDPGLGLRLIYFSYDVKMKEKGDIPEGYSVSREKKERFSLILESASTNQTSMYLCASSLSSGPQHFGDGTRLSIL.